This TCR beta chain is from a study of CD8+CD57+ T cells in acquired aplastic anemia. Study-level findings and limits: Patients and controls were not found to differ significantly in CD8+ Simpson's diversity. In common between the patients and the controls were twenty-nine CD8+ CDR3 sequences.

Germline V gene lookup returns CDR1 MNHNS and CDR2 SASEGT. The CDR3 runs 13 residues. V lost 6 bases and J lost 4, with 12 bases in between. This clonotype was recorded at least ten times. Its cognate antigen is unknown. The use of genomic DNA as template underpinned the TCR beta VDJ and CDR3 profiling. TCRdb ran MiXCR on the reads and lists one entry per CDR3 protein. The sample holds approximately 150,000 distinct CDR3 sequences; less than 60% are singletons and the top ten take 0.85% to 1.3%. The patients chosen for sequencing had shown expansion of CD8+CD57+ cells (detected by flow cytometry). Every patient presented with severe acquired aplastic anemia. When blood sampling took place, the patients had received no therapy.

Sequencing was done on a sample of sorted CD4+, CD8+, or CD8+CD57+ T cells (not recorded which) from PBMCs. The chain combines TRBV6-1 with TRBJ1-2; TRBD1 is a possible D gene (5 bases). This receptor was obtained from a human donor with aplastic anemia. CDR3 residues: CASRTDSSYGYTF. The CDR3 DNA reads as TGTGCCAGCAGAACAGACAGCAGCTATGGCTACACCTTC.